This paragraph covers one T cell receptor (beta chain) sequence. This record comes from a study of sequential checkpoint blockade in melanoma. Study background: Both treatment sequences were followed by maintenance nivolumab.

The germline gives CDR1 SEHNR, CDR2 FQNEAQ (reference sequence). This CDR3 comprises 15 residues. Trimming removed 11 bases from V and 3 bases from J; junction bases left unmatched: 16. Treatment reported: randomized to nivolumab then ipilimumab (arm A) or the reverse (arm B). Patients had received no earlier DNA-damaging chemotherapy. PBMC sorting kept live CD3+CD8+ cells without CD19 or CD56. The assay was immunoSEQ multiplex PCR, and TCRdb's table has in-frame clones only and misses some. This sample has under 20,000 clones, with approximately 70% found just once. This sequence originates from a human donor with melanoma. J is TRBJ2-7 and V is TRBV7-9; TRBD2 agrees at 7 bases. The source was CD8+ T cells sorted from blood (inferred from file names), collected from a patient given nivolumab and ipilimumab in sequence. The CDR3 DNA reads TGTGCCTCGGGTGGCGCAGACAGCGGGGACTACGAGCAGTACTTC. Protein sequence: CASGGADSGDYEQYF.